The clone carrying this TCR beta chain was picked up a small number of times. Its antigen is not identified. Absent ophthalmopathy progression within 18 months defined stable Graves' hyperthyroidism. TCR beta CDR3 regions were amplified from RNA. HTBI primers were used for first-round RT-PCR of the TCR CDR3. TCRdb used MiXCR to reprocess the multiplex PCR reads, holding one entry per CDR3 protein. The sample holds approximately 480,000 distinct CDR3 sequences, around 21% seen once. The data originate from a study of T cells in Graves' hyperthyroidism and ophthalmopathy. Study findings and constraints: Stable hyperthyroidism was told apart from ophthalmopathy by a model built on 13 V-J features.

With 1 base removed from V and 4 bases from J, the gap between germline ends came to 7 bases. Germline V gene lookup returns CDR1 SNHLY and CDR2 FYNNEI. The CDR3 has 13 residues. Sequencing used blood. J is TRBJ1-1 and V is TRBV2, with unresolved D. The origin of this receptor is a man between 18 and 29 years old with Graves' hyperthyroidism. The DNA for the CDR3 is TGTGCCAGCAGTGAAGGGGCCGGCACTGAAGCTTTCTTT. Amino acid sequence: CASSEGAGTEAFF.